Following are 32 T cell receptor beta chains from one sample sequenced in a study of blood T cell repertoires in COVID-19. The table came from immunoSEQ multiplex PCR; TCRdb's copy has only in-frame clones and leaves some out. The table shows 240,000 or so clones, with over 80% occurring only once. Sequencing input: peripheral blood. The receptors derive from a man aged 25 to 40 who had recovered from COVID-19.

The chain couples TRBV2 to TRBJ1-4; TRBD1 is a possible D gene (5 bases). Trimming pared 6 bases from V and 0 bases from J, leaving 17 bases between. The CDR3 consists of 17 residues. The V gene's germline CDR1 is SNHLY and CDR2 FYNNEI. CDR3 DNA sequence: TGTGCCAGCAGGGCTGGAGGCGGGGCGACAACTAATGAAAAACTGTTTTTT. Translation gives CASRAGGGATTNEKLFF.

The V call is TRBV7-2, the J call TRBJ1-6; 8 bases are a match to TRBD1. Germline assignment: CDR1 SGHTA and CDR2 FQGNSA. CDR3 length: 17 amino acids. The V gene end was trimmed by 4 bases and the J gene end by 7 bases; junction bases not matched to a gene: 12. CDR3 protein: CASSSRQGYEGNSPLHF. The DNA for the CDR3 is TGTGCCAGCAGCTCTAGACAGGGGTATGAGGGCAATTCACCCCTCCACTTT. Complete variable domain (other parts from reference TRBV7-2 and TRBJ1-6): GAGVSQSPSNKVTEKGKDVELRCDPISGHTALYWYRQSLGQGLEFLIYFQGNSAPDKSGLPSDRFSAERTGGSVSTLTIQRTQQEDSAVYLCASSSRQGYEGNSPLHFGNGTRLTVT.

The V and J genes are TRBV13 and TRBJ2-2; D perhaps matches TRBD1 (5 bases). Trimming removed 5 bases from V and 0 bases from J, with 13 bases in between. The CDR3 runs 16 residues. Looked up from germline, CDR1 is PRHDT and CDR2 is FYEKMQ (reference sequence). CDR3 residues: CASSLELQANTGELFF. For the CDR3, the DNA is TGTGCCAGCAGCCTAGAGCTACAGGCGAACACCGGGGAGCTGTTTTTT.

Here the CDR3 DNA reads TGTGCCACCAGCAGCGACCGGGGTAACTATGGCTACACCTTC. This encodes CATSSDRGNYGYTF. The chain employs TRBV15 and TRBJ1-2; D remains ambiguous. Germline-derived CDR1 and CDR2 are LNHNV and YYDKDF (reference sequence). The V and J ends lost 3 bases and 1 base respectively, with 9 bases between them. CDR3 length equals 14 residues. The whole variable domain, remainder taken from reference TRBV15 and TRBJ1-2, is DAMVIQNPRYQVTQFGKPVTLSCSQTLNHNVMYWYQQKSSQAPKLLFHYYDKDFNNEADTPDNFQSRRPNTSFCFLDIRSPGLGDTAMYLCATSSDRGNYGYTFGSGTRLTVV.

J is TRBJ2-5 and V is TRBV29-1; TRBD2 matches 14 bases. J was trimmed by 5 bases and V by 6 bases; bases with no gene match: 8. Per germline, CDR1 SQVTM and CDR2 ANQGSEA. The CDR3 loop spans 15 amino acids. CDR3 amino acids: CSVETSGGAVETQYF. The DNA of the CDR3 is TGCAGCGTGGAGACTAGCGGGGGGGCCGTTGAGACCCAGTACTTC.

This clone was seen a few times. CDR3: CASSLQAILYGYTF. The CDR3 coding sequence is TGTGCCAGCAGCTTGCAGGCGATCCTCTATGGCTACACCTTC. J is TRBJ1-2 and V is TRBV7-9; D is ambiguous. The CDR3 sequence is 14 residues long. CDR1 SEHNR and CDR2 FQNEAQ come from the germline V gene (reference sequence). V was clipped by 3 bases and J by 4 bases, with 12 bases between them.

V gene TRBV2 combines with J gene TRBJ2-1, with 7 bases identical to TRBD1. J lost 5 bases, V lost 5 bases, and 9 bases had no gene match. Germline V gives CDR1 SNHLY, CDR2 FYNNEI. CDR3 length equals 15 residues. CDR3 nucleotide sequence: TGTGCCAGCAGTTCCGACAGGGTCCCCCACAATGAGCAGTTCTTC. This codes for CASSSDRVPHNEQFF.

This rearrangement joins TRBV7-9 to TRBJ1-1; 8 nucleotides align to TRBD1. Germline CDR1 reads SEHNR; CDR2 reads FQNEAQ (reference sequence). This CDR3 is built from 14 residues. Trimming cost V 5 bases and J 4 bases; bases outside gene matches: 6. The chain's CDR3 is CASSLRTGFTEAFF. CDR3 DNA sequence: TGTGCCAGCAGCCTACGGACAGGGTTCACTGAAGCTTTCTTT.

V gene TRBV2 combines with J gene TRBJ2-5; D possibly corresponds to TRBD1 (6 bases). The V and J ends lost 8 bases and 5 bases respectively, with 18 bases between them. This CDR3 has 14 residues. Germline V lookup: CDR1 SNHLY, CDR2 FYNNEI. DNA for the CDR3: TGTGCCAGCGGCCCCAGGGGTCGGTCGGAGACCCAGTACTTC. This codes for CASGPRGRSETQYF.

The chain recombines TRBV10-2 with TRBJ2-2, with 10 bases fitting TRBD2. CDR3 size: 15 residues. The V gene's germline CDR1 is WSHSY and CDR2 SAAADI. V dropped 3 bases and J dropped 6; count of bases not matched to a gene: 4. As DNA, the CDR3 is TGCGCCAGCAGTGATTCCCTAGCGGGGGCCGGGGAGCTGTTTTTT. It encodes CASSDSLAGAGELFF.

The rearrangement joins TRBV2 to TRBJ1-4; possible D gene TRBD1, 6 bases. The CDR3 has 14 amino acids. Per germline, CDR1 SNHLY and CDR2 FYNNEI. V was trimmed by 9 bases and J by 4 bases, leaving 15 bases between them. CDR3 bases: TGTGCCAGAGGGGACGGGACAATTAATGAAAAACTGTTTTTT. Translation: CARGDGTINEKLFF.

The rearrangement links TRBV4-1 to TRBJ1-6; no firm D call. This CDR3 has 15 amino acids. With 0 bases removed from V and 7 bases from J, the gap between germline ends came to 10 bases. Germline values: CDR1 MGHRA, CDR2 YSYEKL. The CDR3 sequence is CASSQEPGRNSPLHF. The CDR3 nucleotides read TGCGCCAGCAGCCAAGAACCGGGAAGGAATTCACCCCTCCACTTT.

This clone is a singleton in its sample. The rearrangement uses TRBV19 and TRBJ2-2; D may be TRBD2 (5 bases). Germline CDR1 and CDR2: LNHDA and SQIVND (reference sequence). This CDR3 region has 13 residues. V was pared by 5 bases and J by 8 bases, with 12 bases between. The CDR3 reads CASSARLKGELFF. CDR3 nucleotides: TGTGCCAGTAGTGCCCGACTAAAAGGGGAGCTGTTTTTT.

V gene TRBV3-1 (or the pseudogene TRBV3-2) combines with J gene TRBJ2-3; D might be TRBD2 (5 bases). The V gene lost 5 bases and the J gene lost 3 bases, with 9 bases spanning the gap. Germline CDR1 reads LGHDT; CDR2 reads YNNKEL (reference sequence). This CDR3 is 13 amino acids long. In nucleotides, the CDR3 is TGTGCCAGCAGCAGAGAGGGTACAGATACGCAGTATTTT. It specifies CASSREGTDTQYF.

This clone was recorded at least ten times. The chain couples TRBV19 to TRBJ1-1; TRBD1 matches 7 bases. The germline V gene encodes CDR1 LNHDA and CDR2 SQIVND (reference sequence). CDR3 size: 14 residues. With V trimmed by 3 bases and J by 5 bases, 6 bases remained unmatched. The CDR3 spells CASSMGTVDTEAFF. The CDR3 region has the DNA TGTGCCAGTAGTATGGGGACAGTAGATACTGAAGCTTTCTTT.

The sample holds many counts of this clone. Here the CDR3 reads CASSPGGLNTGELFF. In nucleotides, the CDR3 is TGCGCCAGCAGCCCGGGGGGGCTGAACACCGGGGAGCTGTTTTTT. The chain joins TRBV10-1 to TRBJ2-2; TRBD2 agrees at 8 bases. CDR3 length: 15 amino acids. Germline lookup yields CDR1 WNHNN and CDR2 SYGVQD (reference sequence). V shed 6 bases, J shed 1 base, and the junction held 4 bases outside the gene matches.

The chain uses TRBV5-4 and TRBJ1-2, with TRBD1 as a possible D gene (6 bases). Germline values: CDR1 SGHNT, CDR2 YYREEE (reference sequence). The length of the CDR3 is 14 residues. V was shortened by 0 bases and J by 2 bases, with 8 bases between the two germline ends. DNA for the CDR3: TGTGCCAGCAGCTTGGTGGGGGCGAACTATGGCTACACCTTC. Translating gives CASSLVGANYGYTF.

The V and J genes are TRBV7-9 and TRBJ1-4, with 8 bases lining up with TRBD1. The germline V gene encodes CDR1 SEHNR and CDR2 FQNEAQ (reference sequence). The V segment lost 1 base and the J segment 0 bases; nucleotides outside the gene matches: 7. The CDR3 spans 18 residues. CDR3 residues: CASSLGSGGSATNEKLFF. The DNA for the CDR3 is TGTGCCAGCAGCTTAGGGTCAGGGGGCTCCGCAACTAATGAAAAACTGTTTTTT.

On this clone itself: One end of the junction does not line up with germline, which may come from a read error. Other DNA variants within this sample encode the same CDR3. The V call is TRBV7-8, the J call TRBJ1-5, with a weak D call TRBD1 (5 bases). CDR3 size: 14 residues. Germline V lookup: CDR1 SGHVS, CDR2 FQNEAQ. CDR3 region: CASRLGASNQPQHF. The CDR3 DNA is TGTGCCAGCAGATTAGGGGCCAGCAATCAGCCCCAGCATTTT.

V and J are TRBV6-6 and TRBJ1-4; D remains unclear. Between the trimmed V and J ends, which lost 4 bases and 4 bases, there was a span of 13 bases. The CDR3 is 15 amino acids. Germline-derived CDR1 and CDR2 are MNHNY and SVGAGI (reference sequence). CDR3: CASSLTLRDNEKLFF. The CDR3 region has the DNA TGTGCCAGCAGTTTAACTCTCCGGGATAATGAAAAACTGTTTTTT.

This clone was picked up a small number of times. This chain joins TRBV10-2 and TRBJ2-5, with 9 bases lining up with TRBD2. Germline V CDR1 and CDR2: WSHSY, SAAADI. V shed 6 bases, J shed 2 bases, and the junction held 4 bases outside the gene matches. The CDR3 is 14 residues long. The CDR3 here is CASRRGGSQETQYF. The CDR3 coding sequence is TGCGCCAGCAGGCGGGGGGGCAGTCAAGAGACCCAGTACTTC.

This clone came up once. The CDR3 DNA reads as TGTGCCAGCAGCCAAGGGACTAACCGTTACAATGAGCAGTTCTTC. It yields the protein CASSQGTNRYNEQFF. The chain recombines TRBV11-3 with TRBJ2-1; 7 bases are a match to TRBD2. Trimming at V came to 5 bases and at J to 4 bases, leaving 8 bases not matched to a gene. The CDR3 is 15 amino acids. The V gene's germline CDR1 is SGHNT and CDR2 YENEEA.

The chain joins TRBV3-1 (or the pseudogene TRBV3-2) to TRBJ1-3; D call uncertain. The CDR3 loop spans 15 amino acids. Trimming took 7 bases from V and 0 from J, leaving 13 bases between them. Germline V gene sequence: CDR1 LGHDT, CDR2 YNNKEL (reference sequence). In nucleotides, the CDR3 is TGTGCCAGCACTCCGTCTGACTTCTCTGGAAACACCATATATTTT. Its translation is CASTPSDFSGNTIYF.

V gene TRBV11-2 combines with J gene TRBJ1-2; unclear D gene. Germline lookup yields CDR1 SGHAT and CDR2 FQNNGV. V lost 5 bases to trimming and J lost 6 bases, with 13 bases between them. This CDR3 is built from 13 residues. As DNA, the CDR3 is TGTGCCAGCAGCCCTCGGTTTTCCGATGGCTACACCTTC. It is translated as CASSPRFSDGYTF.

This clone was seen once. The chain carries TRBV12-2 and TRBJ1-6; the D call of TRBD1 is as the table states it, not checked on the DNA. TRBV12-2 is a recognized pseudogene. The CDR3 runs to 17 residues. The CDR3 nucleotides read TGTGCAAGTCGCTCCCTGGACGGGACAGGGTCTAATTCACCCCTCCACTTT. Protein: CASRSLDGTGSNSPLHF.

The chain couples TRBV15 to TRBJ2-1; 8 positions agree with TRBD1. Germline V CDR1 and CDR2: LNHNV, YYDKDF (reference sequence). The ends lost 1 base at V and 5 bases at J; junction bases unmatched: 10. The CDR3 extends over 17 amino acids. The CDR3 reads CATSRGSWTGSDNEQFF. The CDR3 nucleotides are TGTGCCACCAGCAGAGGGAGTTGGACAGGGAGCGACAATGAGCAGTTCTTC.

The rearrangement joins TRBV15 to TRBJ2-7; a possible D gene is TRBD1 (6 bases). The CDR3 sequence is 13 residues long. Trimming stripped 0 bases from V and 6 bases from J, with 9 bases between. Per germline, CDR1 LNHNV and CDR2 YYDKDF (reference sequence). The CDR3 nucleotides are TGTGCCACCAGCAGAGATACAGGGAGCGAGCAGTACTTC. Its protein is CATSRDTGSEQYF.

This chain links TRBV9 with TRBJ2-7; D is possibly TRBD1 (5 bases). CDR3 length: 13 residues. V lost 5 bases to trimming and J lost 7 bases, with 16 bases between them. Germline V gene sequence: CDR1 SGDLS, CDR2 YYNGEE. CDR3 coding DNA: TGTGCCAGCAGTAAGGACATACTACGTGAGCAGTACTTC. It codes for CASSKDILREQYF.

This clone was found a few times. The rearrangement joins TRBV19 to TRBJ1-1; no clear D gene. This CDR3 is 13 amino acids long. Germline CDR1 is LNHDA and CDR2 is SQIVND (reference sequence). V was trimmed by 6 bases and J by 1 base, leaving 9 bases between them. The chain's CDR3 is CASRLSSNTEAFF. In DNA, the CDR3 is TGTGCCAGTAGACTCTCGTCGAACACTGAAGCTTTCTTT.

The chain has TRBV5-1 and TRBJ2-2; 8 bases are a match to TRBD1. In germline, CDR1 is SGHRS, CDR2 YFSETQ. CDR3 size: 14 residues. V was pared by 5 bases and J by 7 bases, with 7 bases of the junction left unmatched. The DNA of the CDR3 is TGCGCCAGCAGTTACCAGGGGGCCGGCGGGGAGCTGTTTTTT. Amino acid sequence: CASSYQGAGGELFF.

The sample holds many counts of this clone. V usage is TRBV2 and J usage is TRBJ2-7; D possibly corresponds to TRBD1 (6 bases). V gave up 6 bases and J gave up 1 base, with 7 bases separating them. CDR3 length equals 12 residues. Germline CDR1 is SNHLY and CDR2 is FYNNEI. Here the CDR3 reads CASSGQSYEQYF. The CDR3 nucleotides read TGTGCCAGCAGCGGACAGTCCTACGAGCAGTACTTC.

V gene TRBV11-1 combines with J gene TRBJ2-2, with TRBD1 identical over 8 bases. The CDR3 length is 16 residues. Per germline, CDR1 SGHAT and CDR2 FQDESV (reference sequence). With 2 bases clipped from V and 7 bases from J, the junction kept 9 bases outside the gene matches. CDR3 sequence: CASSLRAGGDLGELFF. The CDR3 region has the DNA TGTGCCAGCAGCTTAAGGGCAGGGGGCGATCTCGGGGAGCTGTTTTTT.